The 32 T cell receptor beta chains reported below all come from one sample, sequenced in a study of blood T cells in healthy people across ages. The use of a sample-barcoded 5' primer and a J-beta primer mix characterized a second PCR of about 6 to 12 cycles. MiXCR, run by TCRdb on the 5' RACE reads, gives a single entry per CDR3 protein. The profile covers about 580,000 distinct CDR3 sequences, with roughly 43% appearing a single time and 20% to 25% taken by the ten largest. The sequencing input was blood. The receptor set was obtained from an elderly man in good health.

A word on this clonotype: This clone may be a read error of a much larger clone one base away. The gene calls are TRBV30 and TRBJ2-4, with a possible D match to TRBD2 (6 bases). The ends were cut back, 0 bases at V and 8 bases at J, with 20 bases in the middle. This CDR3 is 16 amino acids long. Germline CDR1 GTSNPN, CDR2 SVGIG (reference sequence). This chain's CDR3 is CAWSVHSGGDGDIQYF. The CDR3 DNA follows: TGTGCCTGGAGTGTACACAGTGGAGGGGATGGCGACATTCAGTACTTC.

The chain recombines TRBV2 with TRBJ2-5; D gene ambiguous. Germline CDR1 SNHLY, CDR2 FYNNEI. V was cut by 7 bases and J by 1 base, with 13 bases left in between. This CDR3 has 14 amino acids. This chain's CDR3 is CASKGQWVQETQYF. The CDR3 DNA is TGTGCCAGCAAAGGGCAGTGGGTCCAAGAGACCCAGTACTTC.

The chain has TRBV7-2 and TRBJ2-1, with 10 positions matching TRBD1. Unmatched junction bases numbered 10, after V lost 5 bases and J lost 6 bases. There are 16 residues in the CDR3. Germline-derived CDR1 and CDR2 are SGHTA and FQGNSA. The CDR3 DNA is TGTGCCAGCAGCACCCTCGGGACAGGGGCAGGCAATGAGCAGTTCTTC. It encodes CASSTLGTGAGNEQFF.

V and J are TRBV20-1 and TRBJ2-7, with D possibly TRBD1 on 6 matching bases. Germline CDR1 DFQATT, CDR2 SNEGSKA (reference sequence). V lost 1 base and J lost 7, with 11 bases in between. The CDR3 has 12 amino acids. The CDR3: CSARVVGHEQYF. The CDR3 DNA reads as TGCAGTGCTAGAGTTGTGGGACATGAGCAGTACTTC.

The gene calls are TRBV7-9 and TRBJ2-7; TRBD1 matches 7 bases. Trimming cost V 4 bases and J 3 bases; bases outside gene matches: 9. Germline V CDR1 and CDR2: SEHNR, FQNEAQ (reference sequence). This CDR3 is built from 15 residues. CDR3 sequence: CASSSQRQGIYEQYF. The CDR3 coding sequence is TGTGCCAGCAGCTCCCAGCGACAGGGAATCTACGAGCAGTACTTC.

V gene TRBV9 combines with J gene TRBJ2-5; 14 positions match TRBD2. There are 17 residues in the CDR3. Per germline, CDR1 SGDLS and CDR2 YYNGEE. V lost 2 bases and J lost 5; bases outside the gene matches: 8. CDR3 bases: TGTGCCAGCAGCGTGACTAGCGGGGGGGCCGCGGTTGAGACCCAGTACTTC. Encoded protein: CASSVTSGGAAVETQYF.

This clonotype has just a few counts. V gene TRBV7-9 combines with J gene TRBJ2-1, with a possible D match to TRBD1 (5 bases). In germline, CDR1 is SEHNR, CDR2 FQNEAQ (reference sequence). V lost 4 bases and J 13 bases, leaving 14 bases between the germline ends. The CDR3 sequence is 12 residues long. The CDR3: CASSWGDNLQFF. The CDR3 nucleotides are TGTGCCAGCAGCTGGGGCGATAACCTACAGTTCTTC. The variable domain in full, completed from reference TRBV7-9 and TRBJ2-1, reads DTGVSQNPRHKITKRGQNVTFRCDPISEHNRLYWYRQTLGQGPEFLTYFQNEAQLEKSRLLSDRFSAERPKGSFSTLEIQRTEQGDSAMYLCASSWGDNLQFFGPGTRLTVL.

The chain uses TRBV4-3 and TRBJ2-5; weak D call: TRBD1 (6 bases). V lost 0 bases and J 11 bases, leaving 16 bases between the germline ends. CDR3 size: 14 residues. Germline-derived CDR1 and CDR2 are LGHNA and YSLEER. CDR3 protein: CASSQEPDSVRQYF. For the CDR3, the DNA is TGCGCCAGCAGCCAAGAGCCGGACAGCGTACGGCAGTACTTC.

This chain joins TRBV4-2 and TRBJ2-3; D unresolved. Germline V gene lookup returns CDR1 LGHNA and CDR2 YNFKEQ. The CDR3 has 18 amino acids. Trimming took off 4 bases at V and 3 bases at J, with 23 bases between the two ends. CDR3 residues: CASSRDGLPHRSTDTQYF. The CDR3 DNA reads TGTGCCAGCAGCCGAGATGGGCTACCGCACAGATCGACAGATACGCAGTATTTT.

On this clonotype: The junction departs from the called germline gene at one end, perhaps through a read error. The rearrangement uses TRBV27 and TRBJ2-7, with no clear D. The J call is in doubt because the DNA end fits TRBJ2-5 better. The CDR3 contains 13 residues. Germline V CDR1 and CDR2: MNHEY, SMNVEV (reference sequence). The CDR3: CACSRGGWETQYF. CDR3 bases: TGTGCCTGCAGCCGAGGTGGATGGGAGACCCAGTACTTC.

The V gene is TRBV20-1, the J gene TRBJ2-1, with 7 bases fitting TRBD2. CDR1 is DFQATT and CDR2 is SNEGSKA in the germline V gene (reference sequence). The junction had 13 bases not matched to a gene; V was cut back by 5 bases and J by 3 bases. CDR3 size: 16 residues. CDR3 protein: CSAGGGSDGDYNEQFF. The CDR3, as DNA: TGCAGTGCTGGGGGAGGGAGTGACGGGGACTACAATGAGCAGTTCTTC.

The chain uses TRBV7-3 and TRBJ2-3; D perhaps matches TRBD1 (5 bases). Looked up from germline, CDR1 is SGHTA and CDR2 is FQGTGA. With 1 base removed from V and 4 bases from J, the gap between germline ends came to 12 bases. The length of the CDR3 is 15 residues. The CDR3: CASSLNGLGADTQYF. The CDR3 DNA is TGTGCCAGCAGCTTAAATGGGCTAGGGGCAGATACGCAGTATTTT.

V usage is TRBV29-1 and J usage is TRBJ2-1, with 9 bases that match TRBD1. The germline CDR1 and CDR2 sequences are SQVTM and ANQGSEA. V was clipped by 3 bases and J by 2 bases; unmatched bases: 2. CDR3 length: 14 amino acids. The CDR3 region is CSVDRDRAYNEQFF. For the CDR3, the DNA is TGCAGCGTTGACCGGGACAGGGCCTACAATGAGCAGTTCTTC.

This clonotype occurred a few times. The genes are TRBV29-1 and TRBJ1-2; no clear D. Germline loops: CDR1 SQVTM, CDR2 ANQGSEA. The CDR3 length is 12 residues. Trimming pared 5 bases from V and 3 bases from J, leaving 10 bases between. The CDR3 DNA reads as TGCAGCGTTAACACACGCGACTATGGCTACACCTTC. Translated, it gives CSVNTRDYGYTF.

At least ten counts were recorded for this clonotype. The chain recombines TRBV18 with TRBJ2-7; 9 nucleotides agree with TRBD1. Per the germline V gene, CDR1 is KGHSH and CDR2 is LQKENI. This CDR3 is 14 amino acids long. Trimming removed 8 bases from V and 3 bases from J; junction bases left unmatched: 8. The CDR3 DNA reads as TGTGCCAGCAGTCCGGGGACAGGGAGCTACGAGCAGTACTTC. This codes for CASSPGTGSYEQYF.

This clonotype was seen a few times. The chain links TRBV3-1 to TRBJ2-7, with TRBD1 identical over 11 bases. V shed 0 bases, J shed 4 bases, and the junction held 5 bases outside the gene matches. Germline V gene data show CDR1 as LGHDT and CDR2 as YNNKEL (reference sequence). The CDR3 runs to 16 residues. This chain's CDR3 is CASSQDPGTGGYEQYF. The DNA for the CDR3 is TGTGCCAGCAGCCAAGACCCCGGGACAGGGGGATACGAGCAGTACTTC.

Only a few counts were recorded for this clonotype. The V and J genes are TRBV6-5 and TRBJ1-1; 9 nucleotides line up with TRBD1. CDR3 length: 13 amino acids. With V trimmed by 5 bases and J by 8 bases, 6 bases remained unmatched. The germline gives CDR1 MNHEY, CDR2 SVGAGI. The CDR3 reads CASSTQGAGEAFF. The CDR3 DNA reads TGTGCCAGCAGTACACAGGGGGCAGGAGAAGCTTTCTTT.

The CDR3 loop reads CASSFSGQGANGYTF. CDR3 nucleotide sequence: TGTGCCAGCAGTTTTTCGGGACAGGGGGCGAATGGCTACACCTTC. This chain uses TRBV6-2 or TRBV6-3 with TRBJ1-2; 12 bases are shared with TRBD1. The CDR3 is made up of 15 amino acids. V shed 4 bases and J 6 bases; nucleotides not matched to a gene: 6. Germline V gene sequence: CDR1 MNHEY, CDR2 SVGEGT.

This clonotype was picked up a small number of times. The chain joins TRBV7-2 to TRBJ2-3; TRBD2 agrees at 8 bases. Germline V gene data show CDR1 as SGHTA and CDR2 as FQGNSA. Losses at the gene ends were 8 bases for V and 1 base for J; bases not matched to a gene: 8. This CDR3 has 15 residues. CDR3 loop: CASSGRGDGTDTQYF. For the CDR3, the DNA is TGTGCCAGCTCCGGGCGGGGGGATGGCACAGATACGCAGTATTTT.

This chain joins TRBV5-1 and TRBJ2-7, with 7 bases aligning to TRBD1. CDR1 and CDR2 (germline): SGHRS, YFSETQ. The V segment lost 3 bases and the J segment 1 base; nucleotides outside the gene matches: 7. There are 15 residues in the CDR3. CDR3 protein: CASSWTGGESYEQYF. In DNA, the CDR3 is TGCGCCAGCAGCTGGACAGGCGGAGAATCCTACGAGCAGTACTTC.

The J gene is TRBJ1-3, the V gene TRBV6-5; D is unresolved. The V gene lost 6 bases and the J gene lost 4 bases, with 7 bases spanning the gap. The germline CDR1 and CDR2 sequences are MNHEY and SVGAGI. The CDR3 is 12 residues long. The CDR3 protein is CASRSDGNTIYF. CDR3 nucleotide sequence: TGTGCCAGCAGATCAGACGGAAACACCATATATTTT.

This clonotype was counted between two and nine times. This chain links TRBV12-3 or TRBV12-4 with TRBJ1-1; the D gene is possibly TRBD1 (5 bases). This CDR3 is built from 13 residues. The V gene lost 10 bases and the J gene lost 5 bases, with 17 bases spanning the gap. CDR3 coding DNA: TGTGCCACCCAGGATCAGGGAGGTACTGAAGCTTTCTTT. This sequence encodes CATQDQGGTEAFF.

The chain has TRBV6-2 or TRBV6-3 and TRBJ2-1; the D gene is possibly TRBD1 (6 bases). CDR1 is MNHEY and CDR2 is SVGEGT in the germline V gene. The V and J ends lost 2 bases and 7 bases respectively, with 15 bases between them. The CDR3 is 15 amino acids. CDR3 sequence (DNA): TGTGCCAGCAGTTACACTAATCTCCAGGGGAATGAGCAGTTCTTC. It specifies CASSYTNLQGNEQFF.

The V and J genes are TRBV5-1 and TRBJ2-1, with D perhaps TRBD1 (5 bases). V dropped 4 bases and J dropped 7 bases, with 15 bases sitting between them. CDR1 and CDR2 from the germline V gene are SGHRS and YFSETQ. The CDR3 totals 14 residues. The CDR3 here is CASSLPTEPNEQFF. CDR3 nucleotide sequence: TGCGCCAGCAGCCTCCCGACAGAGCCTAATGAGCAGTTCTTC.

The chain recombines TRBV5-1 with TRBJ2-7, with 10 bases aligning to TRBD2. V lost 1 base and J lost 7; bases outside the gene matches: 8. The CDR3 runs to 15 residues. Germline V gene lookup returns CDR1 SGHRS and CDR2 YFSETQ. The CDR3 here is CASSLSAGGGEEQYF. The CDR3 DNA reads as TGCGCCAGCAGCTTGTCAGCGGGAGGGGGGGAGGAGCAGTACTTC.

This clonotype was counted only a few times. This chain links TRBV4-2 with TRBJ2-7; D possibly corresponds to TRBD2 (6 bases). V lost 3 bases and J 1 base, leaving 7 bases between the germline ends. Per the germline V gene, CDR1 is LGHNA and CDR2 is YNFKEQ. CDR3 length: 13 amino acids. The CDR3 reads CASSQEGSYEQYF. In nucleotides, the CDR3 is TGTGCCAGCAGCCAGGAGGGTTCCTACGAGCAGTACTTC.

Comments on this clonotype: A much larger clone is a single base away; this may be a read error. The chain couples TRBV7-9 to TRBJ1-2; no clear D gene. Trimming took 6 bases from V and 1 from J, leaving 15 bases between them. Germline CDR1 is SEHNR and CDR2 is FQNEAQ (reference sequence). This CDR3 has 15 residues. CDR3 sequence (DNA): TGTGCCAGCAGACCCGCGGGCGGAGTTAACTATGGCTACACCTTC. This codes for CASRPAGGVNYGYTF.

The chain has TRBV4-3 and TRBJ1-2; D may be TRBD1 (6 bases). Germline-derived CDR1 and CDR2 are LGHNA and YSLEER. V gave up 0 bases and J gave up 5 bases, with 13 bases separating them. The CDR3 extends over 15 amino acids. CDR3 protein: CASSQDRTALYGYTF. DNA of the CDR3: TGCGCCAGCAGCCAAGATCGGACAGCTCTTTATGGCTACACCTTC.

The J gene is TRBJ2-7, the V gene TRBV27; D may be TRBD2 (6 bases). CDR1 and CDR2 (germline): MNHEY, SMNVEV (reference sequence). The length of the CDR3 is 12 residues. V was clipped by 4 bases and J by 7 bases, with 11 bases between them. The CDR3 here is CASSYPRGEQYF. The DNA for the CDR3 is TGTGCCAGCAGTTACCCACGGGGGGAGCAGTACTTC.

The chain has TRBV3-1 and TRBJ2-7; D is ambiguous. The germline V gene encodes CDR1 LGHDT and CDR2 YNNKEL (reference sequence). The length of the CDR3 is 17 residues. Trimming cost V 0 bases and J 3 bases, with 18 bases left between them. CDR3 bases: TGTGCCAGCAGCCAAGATAGCTGGGCAGGTCGAAGCTACGAGCAGTACTTC. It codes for CASSQDSWAGRSYEQYF.

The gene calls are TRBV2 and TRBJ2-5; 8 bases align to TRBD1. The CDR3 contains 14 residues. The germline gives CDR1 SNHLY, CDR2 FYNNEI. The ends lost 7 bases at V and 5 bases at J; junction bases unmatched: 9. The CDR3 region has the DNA TGTGCCAGCACCCGAATGACAGGGGAGGAGACCCAGTACTTC. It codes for CASTRMTGEETQYF.

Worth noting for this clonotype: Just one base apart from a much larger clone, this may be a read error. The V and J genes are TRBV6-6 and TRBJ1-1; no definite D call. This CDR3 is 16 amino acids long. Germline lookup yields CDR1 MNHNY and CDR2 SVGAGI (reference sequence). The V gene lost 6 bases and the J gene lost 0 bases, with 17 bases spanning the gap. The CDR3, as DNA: TGTGCCAGCAGACCCGACTCCCACCAGGTGAACACTGAAGCTTTCTTT. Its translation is CASRPDSHQVNTEAFF.